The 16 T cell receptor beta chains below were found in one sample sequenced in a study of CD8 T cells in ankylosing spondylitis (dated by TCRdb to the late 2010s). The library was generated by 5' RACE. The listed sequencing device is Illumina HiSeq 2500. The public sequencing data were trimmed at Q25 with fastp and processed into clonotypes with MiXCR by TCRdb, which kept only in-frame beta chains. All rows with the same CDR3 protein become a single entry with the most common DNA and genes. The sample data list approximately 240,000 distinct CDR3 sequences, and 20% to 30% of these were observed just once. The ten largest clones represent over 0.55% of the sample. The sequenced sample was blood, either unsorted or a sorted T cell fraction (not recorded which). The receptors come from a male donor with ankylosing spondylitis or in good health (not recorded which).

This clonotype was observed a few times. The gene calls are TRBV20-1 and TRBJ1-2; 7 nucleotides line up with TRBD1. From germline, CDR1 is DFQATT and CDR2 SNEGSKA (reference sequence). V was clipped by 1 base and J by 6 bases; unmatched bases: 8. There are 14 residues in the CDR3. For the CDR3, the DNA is TGCAGTGCTAGAGCCACAGGGGTGGGACATGGCTACACCTTC. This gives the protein CSARATGVGHGYTF.

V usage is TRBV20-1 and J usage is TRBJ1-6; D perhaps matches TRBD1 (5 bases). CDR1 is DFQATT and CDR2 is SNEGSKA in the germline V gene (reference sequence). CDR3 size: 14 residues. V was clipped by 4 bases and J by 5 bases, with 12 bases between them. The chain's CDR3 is CSAIRGEDNSPLHF. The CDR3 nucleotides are TGCAGTGCTATTCGGGGGGAGGATAATTCACCCCTCCACTTT.

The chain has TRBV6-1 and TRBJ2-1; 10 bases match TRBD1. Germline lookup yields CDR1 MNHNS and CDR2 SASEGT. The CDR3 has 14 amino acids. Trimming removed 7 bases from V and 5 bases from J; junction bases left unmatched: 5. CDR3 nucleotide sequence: TGTGCCAGCAAGGGGGGGACAGGGGACAATGAGCAGTTCTTC. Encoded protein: CASKGGTGDNEQFF.

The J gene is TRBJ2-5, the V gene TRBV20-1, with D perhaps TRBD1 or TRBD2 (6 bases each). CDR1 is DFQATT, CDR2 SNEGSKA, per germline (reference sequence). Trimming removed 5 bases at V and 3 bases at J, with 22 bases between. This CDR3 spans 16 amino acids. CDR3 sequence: CSAPPAGGLGEETQYF. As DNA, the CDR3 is TGCAGTGCTCCCCCCGCCGGGGGCCTCGGGGAAGAGACCCAGTACTTC.

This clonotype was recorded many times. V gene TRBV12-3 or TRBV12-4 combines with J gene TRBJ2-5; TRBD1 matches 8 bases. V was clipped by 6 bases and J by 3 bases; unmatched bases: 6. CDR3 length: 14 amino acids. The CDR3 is CASSRQGLKETQYF. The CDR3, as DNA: TGTGCCAGCAGCCGACAGGGGCTGAAAGAGACCCAGTACTTC.

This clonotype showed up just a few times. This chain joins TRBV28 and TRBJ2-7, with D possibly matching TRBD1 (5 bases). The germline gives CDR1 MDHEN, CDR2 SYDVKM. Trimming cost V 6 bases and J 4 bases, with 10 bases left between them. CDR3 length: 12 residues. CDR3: CASRQQEYEQYF. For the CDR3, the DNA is TGTGCCAGCAGACAACAGGAGTACGAGCAGTACTTC.

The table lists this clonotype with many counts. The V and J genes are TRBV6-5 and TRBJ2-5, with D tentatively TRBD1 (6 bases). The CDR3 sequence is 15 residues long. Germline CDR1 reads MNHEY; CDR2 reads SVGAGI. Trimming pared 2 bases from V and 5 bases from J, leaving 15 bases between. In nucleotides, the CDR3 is TGTGCCAGCAGTTACCGTTACCGGGACATGGAGACCCAGTACTTC. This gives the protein CASSYRYRDMETQYF.

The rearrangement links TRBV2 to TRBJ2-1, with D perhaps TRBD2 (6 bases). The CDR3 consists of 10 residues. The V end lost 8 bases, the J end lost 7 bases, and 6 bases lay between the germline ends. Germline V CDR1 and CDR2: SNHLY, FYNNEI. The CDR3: CASRENEQFF. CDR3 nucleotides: TGTGCCAGCCGGGAGAATGAGCAGTTCTTC.

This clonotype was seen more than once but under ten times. CDR3 DNA: TGTGCCAGCAGTTCTACAGGGGGCTACACCGGGGAGCTGTTTTTT. Residues: CASSSTGGYTGELFF. This rearrangement joins TRBV12-3 or TRBV12-4 to TRBJ2-2, with TRBD1 identical over 9 bases. The CDR3 consists of 15 residues. The V segment lost 4 bases and the J segment 3 bases; nucleotides outside the gene matches: 3.

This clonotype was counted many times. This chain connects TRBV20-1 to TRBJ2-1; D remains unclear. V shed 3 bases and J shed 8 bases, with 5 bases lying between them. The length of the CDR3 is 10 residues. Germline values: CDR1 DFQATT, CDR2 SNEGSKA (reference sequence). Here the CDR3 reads CSAREYEQFF. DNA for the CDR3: TGCAGTGCTAGGGAATATGAGCAGTTCTTC.

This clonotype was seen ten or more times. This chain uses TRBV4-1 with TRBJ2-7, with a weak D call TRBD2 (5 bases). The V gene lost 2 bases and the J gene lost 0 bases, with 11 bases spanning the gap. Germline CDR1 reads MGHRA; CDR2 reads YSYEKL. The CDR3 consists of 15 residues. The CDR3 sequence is CASSQLLGSSYEQYF. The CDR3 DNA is TGCGCCAGCAGCCAACTACTGGGGAGCTCCTACGAGCAGTACTTC.

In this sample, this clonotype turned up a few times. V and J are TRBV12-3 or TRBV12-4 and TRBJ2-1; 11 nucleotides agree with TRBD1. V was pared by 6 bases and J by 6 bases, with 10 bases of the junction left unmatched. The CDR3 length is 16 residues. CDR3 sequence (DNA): TGTGCCAGCAGCTCGCTCCGGGACAGGGGGAGCAATGAGCAGTTCTTC. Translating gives CASSSLRDRGSNEQFF.

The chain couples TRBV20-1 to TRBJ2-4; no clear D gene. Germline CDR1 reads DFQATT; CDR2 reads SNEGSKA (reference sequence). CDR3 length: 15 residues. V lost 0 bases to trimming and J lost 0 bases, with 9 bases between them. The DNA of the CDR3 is TGCAGTGCTAGAGATATAGACTTAGCCAAAAACATTCAGTACTTC. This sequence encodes CSARDIDLAKNIQYF.

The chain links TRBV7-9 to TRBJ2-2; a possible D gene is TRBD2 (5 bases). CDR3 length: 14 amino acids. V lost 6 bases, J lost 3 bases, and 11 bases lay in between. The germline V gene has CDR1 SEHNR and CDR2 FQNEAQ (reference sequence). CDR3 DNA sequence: TGTGCCAGCAGACGGGGTACCGACACCGGGGAGCTGTTTTTT. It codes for CASRRGTDTGELFF.

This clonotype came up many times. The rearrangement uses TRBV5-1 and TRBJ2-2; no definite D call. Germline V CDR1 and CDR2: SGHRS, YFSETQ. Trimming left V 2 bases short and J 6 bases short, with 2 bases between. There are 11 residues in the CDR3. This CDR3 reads CASSFAGELFF. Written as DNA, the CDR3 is TGCGCCAGCAGCTTTGCCGGGGAGCTGTTTTTT.

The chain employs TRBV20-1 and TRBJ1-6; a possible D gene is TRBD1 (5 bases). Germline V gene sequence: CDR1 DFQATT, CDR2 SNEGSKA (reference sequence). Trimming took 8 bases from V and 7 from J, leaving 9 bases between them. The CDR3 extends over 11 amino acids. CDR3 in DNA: TGCAGTCCTACAGGAAATTCACCCCTCCACTTT. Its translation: CSPTGNSPLHF.